This record covers a single T cell receptor (beta chain). This sample was taken from a study of blood T cells in healthy people across ages. Donor samples were obtained from healthy Caucasian individuals from Russia, aged about 6 to 90. Extracted total RNA amounted to at least 5.5 micrograms for each sample. With a J-beta primer mix and a sample-barcoded 5' primer, a second PCR ran roughly 6 to 12 cycles. Via MiXCR, TCRdb re-called the 5' RACE reads, giving one row per CDR3 protein. The table has approximately 820,000 distinct CDR3 sequences, under 45% seen once. Germline V gives CDR1 DFQATT, CDR2 SNEGSKA (reference sequence). V lost 0 bases to trimming and J lost 5 bases, with 16 bases between them. This CDR3 is built from 15 residues.

The sequencing sample was made of blood. The source of this sequence is a man aged 55 to 70 in good health. The chain links TRBV20-1 to TRBJ2-5, with D tentatively TRBD1 (6 bases). The CDR3 bases are TGCAGTGCTAGAGAGCCCTACCTTGGGGGCGAGACCCAGTACTTC. It is translated as CSAREPYLGGETQYF.